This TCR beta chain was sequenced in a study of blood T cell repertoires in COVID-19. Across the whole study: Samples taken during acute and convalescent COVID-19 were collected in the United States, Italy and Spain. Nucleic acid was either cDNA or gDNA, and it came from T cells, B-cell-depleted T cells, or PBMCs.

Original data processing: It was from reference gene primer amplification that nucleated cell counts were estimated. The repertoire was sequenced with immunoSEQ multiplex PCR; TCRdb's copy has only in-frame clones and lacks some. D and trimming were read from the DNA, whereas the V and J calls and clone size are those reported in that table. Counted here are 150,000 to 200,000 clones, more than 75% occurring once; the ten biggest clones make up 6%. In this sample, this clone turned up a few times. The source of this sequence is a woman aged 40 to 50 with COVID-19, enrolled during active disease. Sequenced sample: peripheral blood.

CDR3 bases: TGTGCCAGCAGCCAGGGTGGGACTATCGGGGAGCTGTTTTTT. Protein: CASSQGGTIGELFF. The chain employs TRBV4-2 and TRBJ2-2; 7 bases are a match to TRBD2. The CDR3 contains 14 residues. Germline loops: CDR1 LGHNA, CDR2 YNFKEQ. Trimming removed 3 bases from V and 7 bases from J; junction bases left unmatched: 5.